These 10 T cell receptor beta chains came from one sample sequenced in a study of blood T cell repertoires in COVID-19. Produced via immunoSEQ multiplex PCR; TCRdb's table is partial and in-frame only. The table has more than 150,000 clones, approximately 85% seen once; the top ten hold 9.8%. Source material: peripheral blood. The receptors stem from a woman of 80 years or more with acute or convalescent COVID-19.

The CDR3 DNA follows: TGTGCCAGCAGTTGGCGGGACCTTAATTCACCCCTCCACTTT. Translating gives CASSWRDLNSPLHF. The chain employs TRBV5-5 and TRBJ1-6; D perhaps matches TRBD1 (5 bases). The CDR3 is 14 residues long. V lost 5 bases and J lost 6, with 12 bases in between. CDR1 is SGHKS and CDR2 is YYEKEE in the germline V gene (reference sequence).

This rearrangement joins TRBV5-4 to TRBJ2-3; TRBD2 might be the D (5 bases). The germline V and J ends were trimmed by 4 bases and 2 bases, with 11 bases remaining between them. The CDR3 extends over 14 amino acids. Germline-derived CDR1 and CDR2 are SGHNT and YYREEE (reference sequence). CDR3 region: CASSPGLHTDTQYF. CDR3 bases: TGTGCCAGCAGCCCCGGACTTCACACAGATACGCAGTATTTT.

The chain recombines TRBV6-5 with TRBJ1-5, with D unclear. Trimming took 7 bases from V and 7 from J, leaving 17 bases between them. The germline V gene encodes CDR1 MNHEY and CDR2 SVGAGI. The CDR3 has 14 amino acids. Here the CDR3 DNA reads TGTGCCAGCATCAGGTCGGGGATGGGGCAGCCCCAGCATTTT. Translation: CASIRSGMGQPQHF.

The chain employs TRBV7-9 and TRBJ1-4; the D is unclear. Trimming left V 5 bases short and J 0 bases short, with 19 bases between. The CDR3 runs to 18 residues. CDR1 and CDR2 (germline): SEHNR, FQNEAQ (reference sequence). CDR3 loop: CASSAFPSGSSTNEKLFF. Written as DNA, the CDR3 is TGTGCCAGCAGCGCATTCCCGTCCGGGAGCTCAACTAATGAAAAACTGTTTTTT.

The J gene is TRBJ2-1, the V gene TRBV7-8; 7 positions agree with TRBD1. Germline CDR1 and CDR2: SGHVS and FQNEAQ. The CDR3 has 12 residues. Trimming took 4 bases from V and 9 from J; bases not matched to a gene: 3. The CDR3 here is CASSSPGGEQFF. Here the CDR3 DNA reads TGTGCCAGCAGCTCCCCAGGGGGTGAGCAGTTCTTC.

The gene calls are TRBV10-3 and TRBJ2-5; tentatively, D is TRBD2 (5 bases). The V end was cut by 3 bases, the J end by 3 bases, with 5 bases between. Germline V gene lookup returns CDR1 ENHRY and CDR2 SYGVKD. The CDR3 is made up of 12 amino acids. CDR3 nucleotide sequence: TGTGCCATCAGTGACGGGGAAGAGACCCAGTACTTC. Translating it yields CAISDGEETQYF.

J is TRBJ1-2 and V is TRBV6-2 or TRBV6-3; TRBD1 aligns across 8 bases. The germline V gene encodes CDR1 MNHEY and CDR2 SVGEGT. After removal of 6 bases from V and 4 bases from J, the junction contained 7 bases not matched to a gene. The CDR3 totals 14 residues. The CDR3 DNA is TGTGCCAGCAGCCCAGACAGGGGCCCCTATGGCTACACCTTC. Amino acids: CASSPDRGPYGYTF.

This clone came up once. The rearrangement links TRBV7-2 to TRBJ2-3; the match to TRBD2 covers 8 bases. The V gene end was trimmed by 5 bases and the J gene end by 2 bases; junction bases not matched to a gene: 9. Germline V lookup: CDR1 SGHTA, CDR2 FQGNSA. This CDR3 has 16 amino acids. The CDR3 coding sequence is TGTGCCAGCAGCCCAACTCAGCGGGGGTACACAGATACGCAGTATTTT. It encodes CASSPTQRGYTDTQYF.

The V gene is TRBV12-3 or TRBV12-4, the J gene TRBJ1-5; possible D gene TRBD1, 5 bases. CDR3 length: 13 residues. Trimming stripped 8 bases from V and 4 bases from J, with 12 bases between. The CDR3 sequence: CASRLTANQPQHF. The CDR3 nucleotides are TGTGCCAGCCGCCTGACAGCAAATCAGCCCCAGCATTTT.

This chain uses TRBV10-3 with TRBJ2-2; TRBD1 matches 7 bases. From germline, CDR1 is ENHRY and CDR2 SYGVKD. This CDR3 has 15 amino acids. Trimming cost V 7 bases and J 0 bases; bases outside gene matches: 5. The CDR3 loop is CAITTGQSNTGELFF. DNA for the CDR3: TGTGCCATCACTACGGGACAGTCGAACACCGGGGAGCTGTTTTTT.